Here is one T cell receptor (beta chain) with its context. These data come from a study of blood T cell repertoires in COVID-19. Overall study context: Researchers got acute and convalescent COVID-19 samples from the United States, Italy and Spain. The cDNA or gDNA used as material had been derived from T cells, B-cell-depleted T cells, or PBMCs.

In the original processing: Amplifying reference gene primers gave estimates of nucleated cell counts. Only in-frame clones appear in the TCRdb table, and some are missing; sequencing was by immunoSEQ multiplex PCR. The V and J calls and clone size were taken over from that table, and D and trimming were inferred from the DNA. Among about 240,000 clones listed, more than 75% were seen once. The junction had 3 bases not matched to a gene; V was cut back by 2 bases and J by 4 bases. The CDR3 is 15 amino acids. Germline-derived CDR1 and CDR2 are SGHTA and FQGTGA. The receptor was isolated from a man of 80 years or more with acute or convalescent COVID-19. The sample taken for sequencing was peripheral blood. The rearrangement links TRBV7-3 to TRBJ2-1, with 9 bases fitting TRBD2. Written as DNA, the CDR3 is TGTGCCAGCAGCTTAGCGGGAGGGACTTACAATGAGCAGTTCTTC. This codes for CASSLAGGTYNEQFF.